The source of this T cell receptor (beta chain) is a study of early T cells in non-severe SARS-CoV-2 infection. Study context: Chains were unpaired, as sequencing was done on bulk RNA from unsorted whole blood.

CDR3 size: 19 residues. Germline V gene data show CDR1 as LGHNA and CDR2 as YNFKEQ. The V end lost 0 bases, the J end lost 2 bases, and 17 bases lay between the germline ends. The TCR library protocol was used to attach unique molecular identifiers. These identifiers were attached to individual cDNA molecules. A single record per CDR3 protein comes from TCRdb applying MiXCR to the 5' RACE reads. The data hold 68,000 or so distinct CDR3 sequences, with 10% to 15% observed a single time. Study observations and caveats: Missing private and CD4 specificities, VDJdb matching favored anti-spike CD8 responses.

This clonotype was observed many times. What it recognizes is unknown. The chain joins TRBV4-2 to TRBJ2-6, with D perhaps TRBD2 (6 bases). The origin of this receptor is an adult who was a healthcare worker with PCR-confirmed SARS-CoV-2 infection or an uninfected control (not recorded which). The sample consisted of whole blood. CDR3 region: CASSQDRFWTTTGANVLTF. The CDR3 DNA reads TGTGCCAGCAGCCAAGATAGGTTTTGGACTACGACTGGGGCCAACGTCCTGACTTTC.